This T cell receptor beta chain was recorded in a study of a mutant IDH1 vaccine in newly diagnosed glioma (dated by TCRdb to the early 2020s). In the study overall: Patients received eight vaccinations in weeks 1, 3, 5, 7, 11, 15, 19 and 23, corresponding to visits V03 through V10. Vaccination started 4-6 weeks after radiotherapy alone, or was given together with temozolomide cycles in the groups whose treatment included chemotherapy. Of the approximately 32 treated patients, roughly 60% were male and approximately 40% were female, and the mean age was approximately 39 years. Prior to enrollment, standard therapy consisting of radiotherapy alone, temozolomide alone, or radiochemotherapy with temozolomide had been administered to patients, with the combination being received by most patients. Peripheral blood was drawn at six visits: V03 (baseline), V05, V07, V10, V12 and V13. Longitudinal TCRB deep sequencing was performed for fewer than 30 treated patients wherever samples were available for exploratory analyses.

The germline V gene encodes CDR1 SGHAT and CDR2 FQNNGV. The CDR3 measures 15 amino acids from cysteine to phenylalanine. The entry retains the CDR3 DNA only, 45 bases that are in frame from base 1. V is reduced by 1 base and J by 4 bases, leaving a spacing of 13 bases between them. For this clone: Its antigen has not been determined. Qualities for individual bases were not recorded, and no much larger clone is one base off.

Receptor libraries were prepared by the immunoSEQ multiplex PCR assay. Rearranged TCR beta chain sequences were amplified using the hsTCRB Kit according to the manufacturer's protocol. An Illumina MiSeq was used to sequence the TCRB libraries. Under the source paper's analysis protocol: The proprietary platform of the kit vendor was used for demultiplexing, trimming and gene mapping. What TCRdb holds here is the immuneACCESS table cut down to in-frame rearrangements. Part of the clones is not present; checked against another copy, under half of the missing clones reflect an unresolved V gene, and the others are unexplained. V and J calls and clone size are those listed in that table; D and trimming were worked out from the DNA. This sample has around 60,000 clones in its table, and approximately 84% of those were observed once. The ten largest clones take up about 4.1% of the sample. Study-level results and caveats: Pseudoprogression seemed to be unrelated to changes in the top peripheral T cell clonotypes found by TCRB sequencing. The authors stated that sample limitations prevented analyses of patient blood samples from being reproduced. PBMC samples for TCRB deep sequencing were selected based on availability. Across multiple MHC alleles, vaccine-induced immune responses were seen in around 93% of patients.

The intended sense of this specimen's time point label: week 23, last vaccination. Each vaccine dose was 300 ug of a 20-mer mutant IDH1 peptide in Montanide, given subcutaneously with topical imiquimod. The donors had newly diagnosed IDH1-mutant astrocytomas of WHO grade 3 or 4 that showed loss of nuclear ATRX. The samples were drawn from NOA16, a multicentre, single-arm, open-label phase I trial in Germany that tested a mutant IDH1 peptide vaccine in humans for the first time. Genomic DNA for TCRB sequencing was isolated from EDTA blood with the DNeasy Blood and Tissue Kit. The TCR comes from a man younger than 45 with glioma. This chain joins TRBV11-2 to TRBJ1-1, with no confidently assigned D gene. Sequenced here: PBMCs, sampled from a glioma patient whose treatment included an IDH1 peptide vaccine. The nucleotide sequence reads TGTGCCAGCAGCTTAGGACCAGGTCGGGGCACTGAAGCTTTCTTT. Its protein product is CASSLGPGRGTEAFF. Where the CDR3 stops, the reference TRBV11-2 and TRBJ1-1 genes take over; the full variable domain is EAGVAQSPRYKIIEKRQSVAFWCNPISGHATLYWYQQILGQGPKLLIQFQNNGVVDDSQLPKDRFSAERLKGVDSTLKIQPAKLEDSAVYLCASSLGPGRGTEAFFGQGTRLTVV.